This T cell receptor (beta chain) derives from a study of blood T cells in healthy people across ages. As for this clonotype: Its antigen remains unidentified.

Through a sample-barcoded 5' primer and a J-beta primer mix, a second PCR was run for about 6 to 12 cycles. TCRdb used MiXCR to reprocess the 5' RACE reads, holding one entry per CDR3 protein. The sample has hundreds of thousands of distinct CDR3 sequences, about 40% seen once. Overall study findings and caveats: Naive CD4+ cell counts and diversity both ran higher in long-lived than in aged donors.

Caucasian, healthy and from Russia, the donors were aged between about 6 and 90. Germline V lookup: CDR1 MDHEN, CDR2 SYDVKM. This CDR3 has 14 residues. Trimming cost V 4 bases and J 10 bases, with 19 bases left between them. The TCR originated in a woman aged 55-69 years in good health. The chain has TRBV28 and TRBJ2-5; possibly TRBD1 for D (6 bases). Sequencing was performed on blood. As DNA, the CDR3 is TGTGCCAGCAGTTCGGGAAGGGGGTTCGGAGTCCAGTACTTC. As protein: CASSSGRGFGVQYF.